This passage covers 13 T cell receptor beta chains from one sample sequenced in a study of shared clonotypes between healthy human individuals. Here immunoSEQ multiplex PCR was the method, and the copy in TCRdb shows in-frame clones only, minus some. The table shows about 2.4 million clones, with around nine tenths occurring only once. Specimen: naive CD4+ T cells sorted from blood. Subset given: CD45RA+ positively selected. The receptors stem from a man aged 18 to 29 in good health.

This rearrangement joins TRBV2 to TRBJ2-7; TRBD2 aligns across 13 bases. CDR1 and CDR2 from the germline V gene are SNHLY and FYNNEI. There are 19 residues in the CDR3. With V trimmed by 5 bases and J by 7 bases, 20 bases remained unmatched. CDR3: CASSFDPSKLAGGLEEQYF. CDR3 nucleotide sequence: TGTGCCAGCAGTTTCGATCCCTCCAAACTAGCGGGGGGGCTTGAAGAGCAGTACTTC.

The chain combines TRBV4-3 with TRBJ2-1; 7 bases line up with TRBD2. The trim removed 0 bases at V and 4 bases at J, leaving 9 bases unmatched. The CDR3 sequence is 17 residues long. Germline-derived CDR1 and CDR2 are LGHNA and YSLEER. CDR3: CASSQDMSGKRYNEQFF. In DNA, the CDR3 is TGCGCCAGCAGCCAAGACATGAGCGGGAAGCGTTACAATGAGCAGTTCTTC.

The chain links TRBV10-3 to TRBJ2-7; D is perhaps TRBD2 (6 bases). V dropped 4 bases and J dropped 7 bases, with 11 bases sitting between them. The CDR3 length is 12 residues. Germline-derived CDR1 and CDR2 are ENHRY and SYGVKD. CDR3 sequence reads: CAISGGVGEQYF. The CDR3 DNA sequence: TGTGCCATCAGTGGCGGGGTGGGTGAGCAGTACTTC.

Points on this clone: Other DNA sequences in the sample encode the same CDR3. The chain has TRBV5-1 and TRBJ1-2, with no clear D. V lost 0 bases and J lost 0, with 6 bases in between. Germline lookup yields CDR1 SGHRS and CDR2 YFSETQ. The CDR3 loop spans 14 amino acids. The CDR3 DNA reads as TGCGCCAGCAGCTTGGGTCAATCTAACTATGGCTACACCTTC. It codes for CASSLGQSNYGYTF.

There are a few counts of this clone. Other DNA sequences in the sample encode the same CDR3. The chain joins TRBV2 to TRBJ1-1; no clear D gene. V lost 4 bases and J 0 bases, leaving 3 bases between the germline ends. CDR1 and CDR2 (germline): SNHLY, FYNNEI. The CDR3 contains 12 residues. The DNA for the CDR3 is TGTGCCAGCAGTGTACTGAACACTGAAGCTTTCTTT. Its translation: CASSVLNTEAFF.

For this clone: Other DNA variants within this sample encode the same CDR3. CDR3: CASRRDSNYGYTF. The DNA of the CDR3 is TGTGCCAGCAGAAGGGACAGCAACTATGGCTACACCTTC. The V and J genes are TRBV6-1 and TRBJ1-2; TRBD1 matches at 7 bases. Germline V gene sequence: CDR1 MNHNS, CDR2 SASEGT. After removal of 6 bases from V and 2 bases from J, the junction contained 3 bases not matched to a gene. The CDR3 is made up of 13 amino acids.

Details on this clone: It is likely a read error, because the conserved phenylalanine at the end of the CDR3 is missing. It is unclear where the CDR3 begins or ends on the DNA, so no DNA is shown, and the CDR3 is as TCRdb lists it. This chain connects TRBV6-5 to TRBJ1-4; the table's D call of TRBD1 was not tested on the DNA. With termini counted, the CDR3 has 10 amino acids. Looked up from germline, CDR1 is MNHEY and CDR2 is SVGAGI. Here the CDR3 reads CASSYAGIIS.

V and J are TRBV10-1 and TRBJ1-5; maybe TRBD1 (6 bases). From germline, CDR1 is WNHNN and CDR2 SYGVQD (reference sequence). V was cut by 8 bases and J by 1 base, with 24 bases left in between. This CDR3 contains 18 residues. The CDR3 reads CASPRTAQIGISNQPQHF. DNA of the CDR3: TGCGCCAGCCCGAGGACAGCCCAGATCGGGATAAGCAATCAGCCCCAGCATTTT.

The V gene is TRBV5-1, the J gene TRBJ2-7; D possibly corresponds to TRBD2 (5 bases). The germline gives CDR1 SGHRS, CDR2 YFSETQ. V gave up 0 bases and J gave up 7 bases, with 17 bases separating them. CDR3 length: 15 amino acids. The CDR3: CASSLGEGAMREQYF. CDR3 in DNA: TGCGCCAGCAGCTTGGGAGAGGGAGCAATGAGGGAGCAGTACTTC.

This chain links TRBV5-1 with TRBJ2-7; TRBD1 agrees at 7 bases. The CDR3 is made up of 15 amino acids. Unmatched junction bases numbered 5, after V lost 0 bases and J lost 2 bases. Germline lookup yields CDR1 SGHRS and CDR2 YFSETQ. CDR3 in amino acids: CASSLARGLPYEQYF. The CDR3 nucleotides read TGCGCCAGCAGCTTGGCAAGGGGGCTCCCCTACGAGCAGTACTTC. The full variable domain, completed using reference TRBV5-1 and TRBJ2-7, is KAGVTQTPRYLIKTRGQQVTLSCSPISGHRSVSWYQQTPGQGLQFLFEYFSETQRNKGNFPGRFSGRQFSNSRSEMNVSTLELGDSALYLCASSLARGLPYEQYFGPGTRLTVT.

This clone was detected once. J is TRBJ2-5 and V is TRBV6-5; 7 bases agree with TRBD1. The closer fit of TRBJ2-7 to the DNA end suggests the J call may be wrong. Looked up from germline, CDR1 is MNHEY and CDR2 is SVGAGI. The CDR3 is 15 amino acids. CDR3: CASSYSDRPGYEQYF. CDR3 DNA: TGTGCCAGCAGTTACTCGGACAGGCCAGGCTACGAGCAGTACTTC.

The chain couples TRBV2 to TRBJ1-1; the D is unclear. This CDR3 is 14 amino acids long. V lost 3 bases and J lost 5, with 13 bases in between. Per the germline V gene, CDR1 is SNHLY and CDR2 is FYNNEI. CDR3 amino acids: CASSDKREGTEAFF. Here the CDR3 DNA reads TGTGCCAGCAGTGATAAGCGGGAGGGTACTGAAGCTTTCTTT.

The CDR3 loop reads CAWSDTTGTERNTIYF. The DNA for the CDR3 is TGTGCCTGGAGTGATACCACCGGGACCGAAAGAAACACCATATATTTT. The chain recombines TRBV30 with TRBJ1-3, with D possibly being TRBD1 (5 bases). Trimming took 1 base from V and 5 from J, leaving 18 bases between them. The CDR3 extends over 16 amino acids. Germline CDR1 and CDR2: GTSNPN and SVGIG (reference sequence).